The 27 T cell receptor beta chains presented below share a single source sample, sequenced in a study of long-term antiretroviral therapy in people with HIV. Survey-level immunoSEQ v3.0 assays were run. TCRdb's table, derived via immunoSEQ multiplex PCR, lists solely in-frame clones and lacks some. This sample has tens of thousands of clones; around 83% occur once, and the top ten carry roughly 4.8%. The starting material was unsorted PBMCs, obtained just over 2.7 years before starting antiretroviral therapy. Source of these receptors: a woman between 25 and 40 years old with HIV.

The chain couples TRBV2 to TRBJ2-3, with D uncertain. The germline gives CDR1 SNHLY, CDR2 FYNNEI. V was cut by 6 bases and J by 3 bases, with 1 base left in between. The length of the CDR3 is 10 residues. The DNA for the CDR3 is TGTGCCAGCAGGACAGATACGCAGTATTTT. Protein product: CASRTDTQYF.

In nucleotides, the CDR3 is TGTGCCAGCAGCTTAGAGACCCGTGCAACTAATGAAAAACTGTTTTTT. Translated, it gives CASSLETRATNEKLFF. The rearrangement uses TRBV7-2 and TRBJ1-4; D ambiguous. This CDR3 has 16 residues. V was cut by 1 base and J by 0 bases, with 9 bases left in between. Germline V CDR1 and CDR2: SGHTA, FQGNSA.

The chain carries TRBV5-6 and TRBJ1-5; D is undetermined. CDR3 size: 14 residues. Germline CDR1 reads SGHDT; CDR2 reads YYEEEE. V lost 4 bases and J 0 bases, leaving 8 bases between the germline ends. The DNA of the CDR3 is TGTGCCAGCAGCCGCTCGCTTAGCAATCAGCCCCAGCATTTT. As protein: CASSRSLSNQPQHF. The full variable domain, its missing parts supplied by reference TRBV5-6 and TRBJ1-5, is DAGVTQSPTHLIKTRGQQVTLRCSPKSGHDTVSWYQQALGQGPQFIFQYYEEEERQRGNFPDRFSGHQFPNYSSELNVNALLLGDSALYLCASSRSLSNQPQHFGDGTRLSIL.

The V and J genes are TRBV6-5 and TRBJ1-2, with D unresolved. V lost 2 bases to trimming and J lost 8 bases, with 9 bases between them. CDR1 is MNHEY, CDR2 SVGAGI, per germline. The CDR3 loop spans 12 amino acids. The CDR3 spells CASSYRSGGYTF. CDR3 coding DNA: TGTGCCAGCAGTTACAGGTCTGGAGGCTACACCTTC.

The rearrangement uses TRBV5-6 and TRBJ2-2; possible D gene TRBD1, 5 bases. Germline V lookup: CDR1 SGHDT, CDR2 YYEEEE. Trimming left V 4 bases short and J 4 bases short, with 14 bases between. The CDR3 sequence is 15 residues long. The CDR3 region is CASSQDIGGTGELFF. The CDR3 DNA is TGTGCCAGCAGCCAGGACATTGGCGGCACCGGGGAGCTGTTTTTT.

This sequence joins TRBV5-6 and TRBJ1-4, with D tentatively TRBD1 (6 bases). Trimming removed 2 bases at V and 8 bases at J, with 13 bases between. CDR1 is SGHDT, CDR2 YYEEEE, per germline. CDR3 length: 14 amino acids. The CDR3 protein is CASSFDTGIEKLFF. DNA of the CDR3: TGTGCCAGCAGCTTCGACACAGGGATAGAAAAACTGTTTTTT.

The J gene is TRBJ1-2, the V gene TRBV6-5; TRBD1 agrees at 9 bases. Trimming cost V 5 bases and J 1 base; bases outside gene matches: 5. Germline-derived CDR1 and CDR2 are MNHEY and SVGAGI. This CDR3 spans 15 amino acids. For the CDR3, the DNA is TGTGCCAGCAGTCCCGGGACAGGGTTTAACTATGGCTACACCTTC. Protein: CASSPGTGFNYGYTF.

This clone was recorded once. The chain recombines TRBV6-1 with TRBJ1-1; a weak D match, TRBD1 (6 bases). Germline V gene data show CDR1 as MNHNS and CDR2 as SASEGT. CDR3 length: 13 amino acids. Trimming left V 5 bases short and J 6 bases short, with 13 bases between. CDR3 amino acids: CASSIYRDAEAFF. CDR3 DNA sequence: TGTGCCAGCAGTATATACAGGGACGCTGAAGCTTTCTTT.

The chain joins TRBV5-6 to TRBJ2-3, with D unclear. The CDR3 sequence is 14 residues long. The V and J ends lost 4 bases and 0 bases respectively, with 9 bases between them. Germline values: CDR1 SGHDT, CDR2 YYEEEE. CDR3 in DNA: TGTGCCAGCAGCAGTTATACTAGCACAGATACGCAGTATTTT. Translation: CASSSYTSTDTQYF.

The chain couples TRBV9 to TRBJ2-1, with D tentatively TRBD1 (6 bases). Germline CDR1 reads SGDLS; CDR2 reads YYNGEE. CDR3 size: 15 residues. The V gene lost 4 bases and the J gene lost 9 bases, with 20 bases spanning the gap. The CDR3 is CASSPEGDSGAEQFF. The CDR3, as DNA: TGTGCCAGCAGCCCCGAGGGGGATAGTGGCGCTGAGCAGTTCTTC.

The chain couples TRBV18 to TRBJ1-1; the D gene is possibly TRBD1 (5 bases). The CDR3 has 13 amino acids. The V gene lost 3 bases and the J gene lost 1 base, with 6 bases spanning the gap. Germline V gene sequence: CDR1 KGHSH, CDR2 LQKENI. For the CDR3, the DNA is TGTGCCAGCTCACCCAGGGAGAACACTGAAGCTTTCTTT. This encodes CASSPRENTEAFF.

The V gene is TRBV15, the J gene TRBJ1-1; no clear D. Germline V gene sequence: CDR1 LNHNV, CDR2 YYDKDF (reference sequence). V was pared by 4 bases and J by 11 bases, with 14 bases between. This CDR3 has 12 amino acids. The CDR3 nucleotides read TGTGCCACCAGCACAACTTCCTCCCGGGCTTTCTTT. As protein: CATSTTSSRAFF. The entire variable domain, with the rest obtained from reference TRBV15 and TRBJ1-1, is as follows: DAMVIQNPRYQVTQFGKPVTLSCSQTLNHNVMYWYQQKSSQAPKLLFHYYDKDFNNEADTPDNFQSRRPNTSFCFLDIRSPGLGDTAMYLCATSTTSSRAFFGQGTRLTVV.

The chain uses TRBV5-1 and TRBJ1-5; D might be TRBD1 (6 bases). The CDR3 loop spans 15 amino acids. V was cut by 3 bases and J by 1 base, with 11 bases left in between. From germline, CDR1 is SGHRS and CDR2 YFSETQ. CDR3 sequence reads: CASSSEGGSNQPQHF. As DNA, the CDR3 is TGCGCCAGCAGCTCTGAGGGGGGAAGCAATCAGCCCCAGCATTTT. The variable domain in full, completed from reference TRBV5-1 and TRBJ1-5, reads KAGVTQTPRYLIKTRGQQVTLSCSPISGHRSVSWYQQTPGQGLQFLFEYFSETQRNKGNFPGRFSGRQFSNSRSEMNVSTLELGDSALYLCASSSEGGSNQPQHFGDGTRLSIL.

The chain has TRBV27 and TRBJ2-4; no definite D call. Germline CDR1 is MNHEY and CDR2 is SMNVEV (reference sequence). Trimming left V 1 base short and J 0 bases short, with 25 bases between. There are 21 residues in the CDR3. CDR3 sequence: CASSLLRSLLCICLAKNIQYF. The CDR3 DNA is TGTGCCAGCAGTTTATTGAGGAGCTTACTCTGTATATGCCTAGCCAAAAACATTCAGTACTTC.

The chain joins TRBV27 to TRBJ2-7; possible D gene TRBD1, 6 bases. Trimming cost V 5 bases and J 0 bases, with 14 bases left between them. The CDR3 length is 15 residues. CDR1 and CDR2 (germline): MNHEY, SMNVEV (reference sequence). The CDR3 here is CASSQGPLYSYEQYF. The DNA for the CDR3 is TGTGCCAGCAGTCAGGGGCCCCTATACTCCTACGAGCAGTACTTC.

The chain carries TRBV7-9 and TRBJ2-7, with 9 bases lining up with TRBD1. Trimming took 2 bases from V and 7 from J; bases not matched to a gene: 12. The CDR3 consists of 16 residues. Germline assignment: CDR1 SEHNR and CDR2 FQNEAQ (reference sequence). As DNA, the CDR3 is TGTGCCAGCAGCTTAAGCAGGACAGGGGATACTGAGGAGCAGTACGTC. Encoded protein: CASSLSRTGDTEEQYV.

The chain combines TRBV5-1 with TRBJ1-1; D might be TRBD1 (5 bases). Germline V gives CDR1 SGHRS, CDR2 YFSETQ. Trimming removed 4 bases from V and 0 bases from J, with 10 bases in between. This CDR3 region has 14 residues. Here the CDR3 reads CASSVRDLNTEAFF. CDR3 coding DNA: TGCGCCAGCAGCGTCAGGGATCTGAACACTGAAGCTTTCTTT.

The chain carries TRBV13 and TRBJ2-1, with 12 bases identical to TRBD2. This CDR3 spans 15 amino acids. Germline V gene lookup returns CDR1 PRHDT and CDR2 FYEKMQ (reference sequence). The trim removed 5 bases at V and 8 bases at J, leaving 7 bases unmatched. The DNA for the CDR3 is TGTGCCAGCAGCACGAGACTAGCGGGGGTCGATGAGCAGTTCTTC. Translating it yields CASSTRLAGVDEQFF.

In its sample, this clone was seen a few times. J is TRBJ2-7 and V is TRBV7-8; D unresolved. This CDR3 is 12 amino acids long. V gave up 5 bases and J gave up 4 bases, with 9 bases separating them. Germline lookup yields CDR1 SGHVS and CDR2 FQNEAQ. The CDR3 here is CASSPIKYEQYV. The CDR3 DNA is TGTGCCAGCAGCCCAATCAAATACGAGCAGTACGTC.

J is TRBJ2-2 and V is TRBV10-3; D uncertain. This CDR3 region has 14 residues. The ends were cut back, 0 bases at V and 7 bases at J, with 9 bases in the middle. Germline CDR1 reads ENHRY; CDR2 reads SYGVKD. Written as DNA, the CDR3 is TGTGCCATCAGTGAGTCTGAGAGACGCGGGGAGCTGTTTTTT. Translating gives CAISESERRGELFF.

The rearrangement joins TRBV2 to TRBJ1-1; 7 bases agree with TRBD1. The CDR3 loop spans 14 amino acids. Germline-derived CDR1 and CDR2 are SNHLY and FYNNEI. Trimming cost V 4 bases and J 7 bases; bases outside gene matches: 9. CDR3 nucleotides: TGTGCCAGCAGTGTATCAAGGGGGCAGGTTGAAGCTTTCTTT. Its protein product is CASSVSRGQVEAFF.

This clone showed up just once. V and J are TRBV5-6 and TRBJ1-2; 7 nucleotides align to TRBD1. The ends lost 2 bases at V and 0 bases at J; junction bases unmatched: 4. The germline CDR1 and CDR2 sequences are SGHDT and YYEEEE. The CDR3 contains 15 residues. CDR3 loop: CASSLAGQTNYGYTF. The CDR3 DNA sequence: TGTGCCAGCAGCTTAGCGGGACAGACTAACTATGGCTACACCTTC.

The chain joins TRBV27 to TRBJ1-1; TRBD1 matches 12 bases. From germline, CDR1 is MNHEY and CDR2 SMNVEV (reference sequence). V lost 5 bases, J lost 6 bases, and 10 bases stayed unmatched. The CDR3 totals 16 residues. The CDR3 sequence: CASSHGDRGREAEAFF. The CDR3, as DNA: TGTGCCAGCAGTCACGGGGACAGGGGGCGGGAGGCTGAAGCTTTCTTT.

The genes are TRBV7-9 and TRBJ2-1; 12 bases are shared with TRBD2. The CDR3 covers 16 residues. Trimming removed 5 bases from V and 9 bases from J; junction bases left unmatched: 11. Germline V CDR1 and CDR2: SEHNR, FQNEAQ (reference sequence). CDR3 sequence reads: CASSQVKTSGGGEQFF. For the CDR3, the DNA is TGTGCCAGCAGCCAAGTAAAGACTAGCGGGGGCGGTGAGCAGTTCTTC.

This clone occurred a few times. This chain's CDR3 is CASGLGGWGEQFF. The CDR3 coding sequence is TGTGCTAGTGGTTTGGGAGGGTGGGGTGAGCAGTTCTTC. This sequence joins TRBV12-5 and TRBJ2-1; tentative D call: TRBD2 (5 bases). V gave up 1 base and J gave up 9 bases, with 10 bases separating them. The CDR3 runs to 13 residues. CDR1 LGHNT and CDR2 FRNRAP come from the germline V gene.

The CDR3 DNA reads as TGTGCCAGCAGCCAAAGGGGAGCGAACACTGAAGCTTTCTTT. Encoded protein: CASSQRGANTEAFF. The chain combines TRBV14 with TRBJ1-1, with D possibly matching TRBD1 (5 bases). The CDR3 has 14 residues. CDR1 is SGHDN and CDR2 is FVKESK in the germline V gene. Trimming removed 2 bases from V and 1 base from J, with 8 bases in between.

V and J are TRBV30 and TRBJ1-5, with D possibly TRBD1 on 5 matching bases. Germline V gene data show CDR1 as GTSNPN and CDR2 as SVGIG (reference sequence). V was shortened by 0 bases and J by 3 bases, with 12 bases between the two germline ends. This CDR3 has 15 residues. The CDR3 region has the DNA TGTGCCTGGAGTGTAGGGGCAGGGAACAATCAGCCCCAGCATTTT. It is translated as CAWSVGAGNNQPQHF.